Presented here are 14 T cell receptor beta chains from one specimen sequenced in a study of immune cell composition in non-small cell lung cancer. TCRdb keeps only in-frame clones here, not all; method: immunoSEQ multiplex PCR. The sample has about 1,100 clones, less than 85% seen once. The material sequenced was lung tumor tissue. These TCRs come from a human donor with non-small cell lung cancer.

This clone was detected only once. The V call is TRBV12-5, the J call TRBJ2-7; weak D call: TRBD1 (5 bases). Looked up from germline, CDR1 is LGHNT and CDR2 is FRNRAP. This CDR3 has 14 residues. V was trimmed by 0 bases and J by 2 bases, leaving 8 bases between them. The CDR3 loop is CASGLVTVPYEQYF. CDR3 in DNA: TGTGCTAGTGGTTTGGTGACAGTACCCTACGAGCAGTACTTC.

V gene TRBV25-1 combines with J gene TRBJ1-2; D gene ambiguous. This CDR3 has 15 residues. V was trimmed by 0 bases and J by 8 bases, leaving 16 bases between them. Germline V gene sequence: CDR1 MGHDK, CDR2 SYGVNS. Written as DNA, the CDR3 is TGTGCCAGCAGTGAATATAGCCACTCTCCTAAAGGCTACACCTTC. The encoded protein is CASSEYSHSPKGYTF.

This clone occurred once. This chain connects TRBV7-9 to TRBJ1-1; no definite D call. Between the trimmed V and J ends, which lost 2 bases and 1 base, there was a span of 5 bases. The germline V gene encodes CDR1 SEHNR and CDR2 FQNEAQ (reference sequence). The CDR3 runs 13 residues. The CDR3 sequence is CASSLYRNTEAFF. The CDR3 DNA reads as TGTGCCAGCAGCTTATATCGGAACACTGAAGCTTTCTTT.

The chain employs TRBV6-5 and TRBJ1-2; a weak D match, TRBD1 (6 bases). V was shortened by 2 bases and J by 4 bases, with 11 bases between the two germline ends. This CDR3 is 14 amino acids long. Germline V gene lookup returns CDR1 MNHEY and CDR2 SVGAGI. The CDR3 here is CASSYGGGVYGYTF. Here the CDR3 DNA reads TGTGCCAGCAGTTACGGGGGGGGCGTCTATGGCTACACCTTC.

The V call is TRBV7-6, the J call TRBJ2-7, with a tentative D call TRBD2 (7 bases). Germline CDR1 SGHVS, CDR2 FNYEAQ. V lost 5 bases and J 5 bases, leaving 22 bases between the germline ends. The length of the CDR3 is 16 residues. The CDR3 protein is CASSIRMGGGFDEQYF. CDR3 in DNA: TGTGCCAGCAGCATACGGATGGGGGGGGGCTTTGACGAGCAGTACTTC.

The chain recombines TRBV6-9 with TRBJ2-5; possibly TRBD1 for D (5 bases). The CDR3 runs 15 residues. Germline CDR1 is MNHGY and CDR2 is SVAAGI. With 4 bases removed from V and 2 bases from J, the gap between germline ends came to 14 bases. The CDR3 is CASSSRVYFQETQYF. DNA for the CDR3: TGTGCCAGCAGTTCCAGGGTCTATTTTCAAGAGACCCAGTACTTC.

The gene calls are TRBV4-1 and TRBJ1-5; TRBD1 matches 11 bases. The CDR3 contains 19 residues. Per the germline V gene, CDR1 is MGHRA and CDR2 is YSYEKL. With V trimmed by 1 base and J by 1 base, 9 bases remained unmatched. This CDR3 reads CASSQAPGQGVGSNQPQHF. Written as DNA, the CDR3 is TGCGCCAGCAGCCAAGCCCCGGGACAGGGGGTAGGAAGCAATCAGCCCCAGCATTTT.

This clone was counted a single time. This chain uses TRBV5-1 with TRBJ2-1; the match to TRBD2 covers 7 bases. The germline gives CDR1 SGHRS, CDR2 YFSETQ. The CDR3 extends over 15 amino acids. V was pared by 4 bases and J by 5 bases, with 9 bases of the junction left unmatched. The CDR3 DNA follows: TGCGCCAGCAGCACCCGCCGGGGGGTCGACAATGAGCAGTTCTTC. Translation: CASSTRRGVDNEQFF.

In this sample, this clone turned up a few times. The CDR3 loop reads CASSYTTGADQPQHF. CDR3 DNA sequence: TGTGCCAGCAGTTACACTACAGGGGCCGATCAGCCCCAGCATTTT. The rearrangement uses TRBV6-5 and TRBJ1-5, with 7 bases identical to TRBD1. CDR1 MNHEY and CDR2 SVGAGI come from the germline V gene. This CDR3 region has 15 residues. The V and J ends lost 2 bases and 5 bases, in that order; junction bases with no gene match: 6.

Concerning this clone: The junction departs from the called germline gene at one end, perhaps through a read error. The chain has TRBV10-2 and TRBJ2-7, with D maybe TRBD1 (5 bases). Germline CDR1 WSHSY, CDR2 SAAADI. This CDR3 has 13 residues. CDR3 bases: TGCGCCAGCAGCCCACTCGACGGAATAAAGGGGAACTTC. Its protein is CASSPLDGIKGNF.

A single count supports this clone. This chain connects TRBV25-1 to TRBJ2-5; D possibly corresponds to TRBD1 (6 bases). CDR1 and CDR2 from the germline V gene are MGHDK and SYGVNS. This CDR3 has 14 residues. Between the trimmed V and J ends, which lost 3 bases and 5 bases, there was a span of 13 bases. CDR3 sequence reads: CASSDWAGDETQYF. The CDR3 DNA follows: TGTGCCAGCAGTGACTGGGCAGGGGACGAGACCCAGTACTTC.

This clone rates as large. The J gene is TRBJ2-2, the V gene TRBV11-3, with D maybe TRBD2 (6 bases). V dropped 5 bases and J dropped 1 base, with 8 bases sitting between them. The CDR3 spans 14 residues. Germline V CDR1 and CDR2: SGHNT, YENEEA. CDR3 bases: TGTGCCAGCAGCCTGGGAGGGAACACCGGGGAGCTGTTTTTT. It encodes CASSLGGNTGELFF.

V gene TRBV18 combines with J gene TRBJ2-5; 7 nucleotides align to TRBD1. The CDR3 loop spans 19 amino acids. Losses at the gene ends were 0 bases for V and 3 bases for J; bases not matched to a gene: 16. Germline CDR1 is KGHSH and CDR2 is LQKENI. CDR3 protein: CASSPPGQSWSRPKETQYF. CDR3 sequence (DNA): TGTGCCAGCTCACCACCGGGACAGAGTTGGAGTCGGCCGAAAGAGACCCAGTACTTC. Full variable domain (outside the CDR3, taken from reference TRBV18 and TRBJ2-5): NAGVMQNPRHLVRRRGQEARLRCSPMKGHSHVYWYRQLPEEGLKFMVYLQKENIIDESGMPKERFSAEFPKEGPSILRIQQVVRGDSAAYFCASSPPGQSWSRPKETQYFGPGTRLLVL.

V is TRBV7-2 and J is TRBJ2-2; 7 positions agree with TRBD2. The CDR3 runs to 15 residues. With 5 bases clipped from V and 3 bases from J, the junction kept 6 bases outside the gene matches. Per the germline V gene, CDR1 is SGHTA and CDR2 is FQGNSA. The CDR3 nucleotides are TGTGCCAGCAGCCGCGTTGCGGGGGACACCGGGGAGCTGTTTTTT. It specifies CASSRVAGDTGELFF.